The clone carrying this TCR beta chain was observed a handful of times. Its antigen remains unidentified. These data come from a study of cytomegalovirus exposure and HLA in healthy donors. Overall study context: Approximately 190 million T cells yielded 100 million or so unique TCR beta sequences in earlier analysis. General study findings and limits: Cytomegalovirus association was listed for approximately 150 TCR beta chains. Researchers reported in a later analysis that a missense DCLRE1C variant was tied to TCR beta V- and J-gene trimming.

V was pared by 6 bases and J by 4 bases, with 10 bases of the junction left unmatched. This CDR3 contains 14 residues. Germline CDR1 is GTSNPN and CDR2 is SVGIG (reference sequence). The PCR made use of 60 Vbeta and 13 Jbeta primers. Authors' analysis steps: Counted up in a later analysis, unique TCR beta chains came to approximately 83 million, with some 9.9 million shared. TCRdb keeps only in-frame clones here, not all; method: immunoSEQ multiplex PCR. V and J calls plus clone size are reproduced from that table; the DNA served to infer D and trimming. This sample has around 150,000 clones, with over 80% found just once.

The source is a woman between 18 and 29 years old in good health and CMV-seronegative. The rearrangement joins TRBV30 to TRBJ2-5, with 8 bases lining up with TRBD1. The sample comprised PBMCs. The CDR3 here is CACRPDRERETQYF. CDR3 DNA: TGTGCCTGCCGGCCGGACAGGGAGAGAGAGACCCAGTACTTC.